These T cell receptor beta chains were read from a single sample in a study of CD8+ T cells in alopecia areata. Only in-frame clones appear in the TCRdb table, and some are missing; sequencing was by immunoSEQ multiplex PCR. The sample carries 130,000 or so clones, 49% recorded once. The specimen comprised CD8+ T cells sorted from blood, sampled at week 0. The receptor set was obtained from a human donor with alopecia areata. Both conserved end residues are part of each CDR3. A D gene is named only where the DNA matches it firmly. A row's size may be missing; if present it is once, few, many or a size class.

v_call	d_call	j_call	clone_size	cdr3_nt	cdr3_aa
TRBV4-1	.	TRBJ2-3	.	TGCGCCAGCAGCCAAACGGGGGCTACGGGGGCAGATACGCAGTATTTT	CASSQTGATGADTQYF
TRBV29-1	.	TRBJ2-1	.	TGCAGCGTTGAAGACGTCAGCCACAATGAGCAGTTCTTC	CSVEDVSHNEQFF
TRBV13	TRBD1	TRBJ2-1	.	TGTGCCAGCAGCTCCCGGGACAGGGGGTTGGATGAGCAGTTCTTC	CASSSRDRGLDEQFF
TRBV4-3	.	TRBJ2-2	once	TGCGCCAGCAGCCCCATGACAGGTCTGGGGGAGACCGGGGAGCTGTTTTTT	CASSPMTGLGETGELFF
TRBV7-9	.	TRBJ1-2	few	TGTGCCAGCAGCTTGGATGGGTTCTATGGCTACACCTTC	CASSLDGFYGYTF
TRBV12-5	.	TRBJ1-5	few	TGTGCTAGTGGCCCCGGGCCTAGCAATCAGCCCCAGCATTTT	CASGPGPSNQPQHF
TRBV7-8	.	TRBJ2-5	.	TGTGCCAGCAGCTCCGCCCTGATCGGGGGCCTTCTTGCGGCGCAGTACTTC	CASSSALIGGLLAAQYF
TRBV5-6	.	TRBJ1-1	once	TGTGCCAGCAGCTTTGCGACCGACGGAATTGAAGCTTTCTTT	CASSFATDGIEAFF
TRBV13	.	TRBJ1-1	.	TGTGCCAGCAGCTCACCGGGGAACACTGAAGCTTTCTTT	CASSSPGNTEAFF
TRBV2	TRBD2	TRBJ2-7	.	TGTGCCAGCAGCGGACTAGCAGTCTACGAGCAGTACTTC	CASSGLAVYEQYF
TRBV7-9	.	TRBJ2-1	.	TGTGCCAGCAGCTTTAGCTTGAGGGGGGAGCAGTTCTTC	CASSFSLRGEQFF
TRBV4-3	.	TRBJ1-2	.	TGCGCCAGCAGCCAAGAGGGGTCCTACTATGGCTACACCTTC	CASSQEGSYYGYTF
TRBV30	TRBD1	TRBJ1-1	.	TGTGCCTGGAGAGGGGGCCGCACTGAAGCTTTCTTT	CAWRGGRTEAFF
TRBV9	.	TRBJ2-3	.	TGTGCCAGCGGTGAGGGGGGAGGCACAGATACGCAGTATTTT	CASGEGGGTDTQYF
TRBV23-1	.	TRBJ1-5	.	TGCGCCAGCAGTCACCCAGGCAATAGAACCAAACGGGGGAATCAGCCCCAGCATTTT	CASSHPGNRTKRGNQPQHF
TRBV4-1	.	TRBJ2-5	.	TGCGCCAGCAGCCACCTGGGGGCAGGGGAGGTCGAGACCCAGTACTTC	CASSHLGAGEVETQYF
TRBV10-3	.	TRBJ1-2	few	TGTGCCATCAGTGGGGACCATGAGGACTATGGCTACACCTTC	CAISGDHEDYGYTF
TRBV6-6	.	TRBJ2-4	.	TGTGCCAGCAGCTATGGGGAAATAGACATTCAGTACTTC	CASSYGEIDIQYF
TRBV10-3	.	TRBJ1-6	.	TGTGCCACCCTCGATGGAGGGGTTAATTCACCCCTCCACTTT	CATLDGGVNSPLHF
TRBV29-1	TRBD1	TRBJ2-7	once	TGCAGCGTTGAAGCCGGGACAGAATACGAGCAGTACTTC	CSVEAGTEYEQYF
TRBV5-1	.	TRBJ2-3	few	TGCGCCAGCAATCCGAATCGGCTCGAAGGTACAGATACGCAGTATTTT	CASNPNRLEGTDTQYF
TRBV7-4	.	TRBJ2-7	few	TGTGCCAGCAGCTTTAGGCGGCGCTCCTACGAGCAGTACTTC	CASSFRRRSYEQYF